These T cell receptor beta chains were read from a single sample in a study of shared clonotypes between healthy human individuals. Method: immunoSEQ multiplex PCR; TCRdb's copy keeps in-frame clones and lacks some. Of roughly 490,000 clones detected, around 80% appear once; the ten largest clones hold roughly 12%. Sequenced input: PBMCs. These receptors originate from a woman in her forties in good health. Some clones in this sample may be carry-over from other donors' samples. The CDR3 runs from the conserved cysteine through the conserved F or W. D genes are given only for firm matches. Some rows mark clone size as missing; the rest say once, few, many or name a class of expanded clone.

d_gene	v_gene	abundance	j_gene	CDR3aa	CDR3nt
TRBD1	TRBV19	many	TRBJ2-2	CASSRRDSAPGELFF	TGTGCCAGTAGTAGAAGGGACAGTGCGCCCGGGGAGCTGTTTTTT
TRBD2	TRBV29-1	-	TRBJ2-2	CSAQTSAYTGELFF	TGCAGCGCGCAAACTAGCGCCTACACCGGGGAGCTGTTTTTT
-	TRBV6-1	-	TRBJ1-2	CASSEERFNYGYTF	TGTGCCAGCAGTGAAGAAAGGTTTAACTATGGCTACACCTTC
-	TRBV11-2	-	TRBJ2-1	CASTAGEYNEQFF	TGTGCCAGCACCGCAGGTGAATACAATGAGCAGTTCTTC
TRBD2	TRBV5-1	-	TRBJ2-3	CASSLTSGGGFTDTQYF	TGCGCCAGCAGCTTGACTAGCGGAGGTGGGTTCACAGATACGCAGTATTTT
-	TRBV10-2	many	TRBJ1-4	CASSGGLNEKLFF	TGCGCCAGCAGTGGAGGGTTAAATGAAAAACTGTTTTTT
TRBD2	TRBV7-9	once	TRBJ2-1	CASSLVGGRAYNEQFF	TGTGCCAGCAGCTTAGTCGGCGGGAGGGCCTACAATGAGCAGTTCTTC
-	TRBV7-3	-	TRBJ1-1	CASSLGGVGTEAFF	TGTGCCAGCAGCTTAGGAGGGGTGGGCACTGAAGCTTTCTTT
-	TRBV28	once	TRBJ2-1	CASSGGVFNEQFF	TGTGCCAGCAGCGGGGGCGTTTTCAATGAGCAGTTCTTC
TRBD2	TRBV19	-	TRBJ2-3	CASSSLAGDLSSTDTQYF	TGTGCCAGTAGTTCACTAGCGGGAGACTTATCGAGCACAGATACGCAGTATTTT
-	TRBV27	-	TRBJ2-6	CASSSGSNPSGANVLTF	TGTGCCAGCAGTTCAGGGAGTAACCCCTCTGGGGCCAACGTCCTGACTTTC
-	TRBV5-1	few	TRBJ2-3	CASSLATSTDTQYF	TGCGCCAGCAGCTTGGCGACTAGCACAGATACGCAGTATTTT
-	TRBV28	few	TRBJ1-2	CASSFGSRGYTF	TGTGCCAGCAGTTTCGGGTCGCGGGGCTACACCTTC
-	TRBV5-8	-	TRBJ2-1	CASSLDRNNINEQFF	TGTGCCAGCAGCTTGGATCGGAATAACATCAATGAGCAGTTCTTC
-	TRBV6-6	few	TRBJ1-5	CASSQPNQPQHF	TGTGCCAGCAGTCAACCGAATCAGCCCCAGCATTTT
-	TRBV18	-	TRBJ2-7	CASSPAPGSGRSYEQYF	TGTGCCAGCTCACCAGCACCGGGTAGCGGTCGCTCCTACGAGCAGTACTTC
-	TRBV28	-	TRBJ1-1	CASKQGSGRTEAFF	TGTGCCAGCAAACAGGGATCAGGGCGTACTGAAGCTTTCTTT
-	TRBV28	-	TRBJ1-1	CASSLPPGGDTEAFF	TGTGCCAGCAGTTTACCCCCGGGGGGGGACACTGAAGCTTTCTTT
-	TRBV29-1	-	TRBJ2-1	CSAGWTNNEQFF	TGCAGCGCAGGATGGACCAACAATGAGCAGTTCTTC
-	TRBV11-2	once	TRBJ1-1	CASSSDRGTEAFF	TGTGCCAGCAGCTCCGACCGGGGCACTGAAGCTTTCTTT
-	TRBV7-2	few	TRBJ2-1	CASSLMRESTEQFF	TGTGCCAGCAGCTTAATGAGGGAGAGTACTGAGCAGTTCTTC
TRBD2	TRBV7-7	-	TRBJ2-1	CASSSRLAGEQFF	TGTGCCAGCAGTTCCCGACTAGCGGGCGAGCAGTTCTTC
-	TRBV19	-	TRBJ1-3	CASSYGWSAGNTIYF	TGTGCCAGTAGTTACGGATGGTCCGCTGGAAACACCATATATTTT
-	TRBV27	-	TRBJ2-7	CASANRDGVSYEQYF	TGTGCCAGCGCCAACCGGGACGGAGTCTCCTACGAGCAGTACTTC
-	TRBV6-1	-	TRBJ2-7	CASSRAPDVYEQYF	TGTGCCAGCAGCCGGGCCCCGGACGTCTACGAGCAGTACTTC
-	TRBV9	-	TRBJ2-1	CASSVDGRSYNEQFF	TGTGCCAGCAGCGTAGATGGACGGTCCTACAATGAGCAGTTCTTC
-	TRBV4-2	-	TRBJ2-1	CASSQDGSYNEQFF	TGTGCCAGCAGCCAAGACGGGTCCTACAATGAGCAGTTCTTC